This T cell receptor (beta chain) was observed in a study of T-cell reconstitution after alpha-beta-depleted transplantation in children. V was clipped by 4 bases and J by 2 bases, with 9 bases between them. This CDR3 spans 15 amino acids. Unique molecular identifiers were built into the TCRbeta library. TCRdb reprocessed the PCR reads with MiXCR, giving one entry per CDR3 protein. The table lists fewer than 350,000 distinct CDR3 sequences, roughly 10% of them singletons. General study points: At day 60, the high TCRbeta diversity found in some patients originated from recipient T cells and thymic progenitors that had survived. From newly produced T cells came most of the T-cell counts and diversity one year after transplant. Alpha-beta T cells about two months after transplant reportedly derived from several hundred expanded graft clones.

This clonotype was seen many times. Its target is not known. The chain combines TRBV12-3 or TRBV12-4 with TRBJ2-6; D call uncertain. This receptor was identified in a male patient aged 2 to 10 who had a stem cell transplant for chronic granulomatous disease, so the T cells may come from the graft donor. The source was peripheral blood, collected 180 days after TCRalphabeta/CD19-depleted stem cell transplant. In DNA, the CDR3 is TGTGCCAGCAGTTCCTCAGATCCTGGGGCCAACGTCCTGACTTTC. This sequence encodes CASSSSDPGANVLTF.